This T cell receptor beta chain was documented in a study of somatic mutations in cytotoxic T cells in rheumatoid arthritis. Whole-study results and caveats: For patients with rheumatoid arthritis, CD8+ clonality went up with age, while healthy controls showed no such change. Per patient, the largest CD8+ clone was found to exceed 20% of CD8+ cells in 8 of 65 cases. Antigenic targets recognized by the expanded CD8+ clones remained undetermined.

A word on this clone: As yet, its antigen is unknown.

Sequencing used immunoSEQ multiplex PCR; TCRdb keeps in-frame clones, though not all of them. The sample lists about 15,000 clones; 70% to 75% were seen once. What was sequenced was CD8+ T cells sorted from blood. The sequence was obtained from an adult with rheumatoid arthritis.

The CDR3 sequence: CSVERGYNEQFF. The CDR3 region has the DNA TGCAGCGTAGAAAGGGGGTACAATGAGCAGTTCTTC. This chain joins TRBV29-1 and TRBJ2-1, with D possibly being TRBD1 (6 bases). V lost 6 bases to trimming and J lost 4 bases, with 10 bases between them. This CDR3 is built from 12 residues. Germline V lookup: CDR1 SQVTM, CDR2 ANQGSEA.